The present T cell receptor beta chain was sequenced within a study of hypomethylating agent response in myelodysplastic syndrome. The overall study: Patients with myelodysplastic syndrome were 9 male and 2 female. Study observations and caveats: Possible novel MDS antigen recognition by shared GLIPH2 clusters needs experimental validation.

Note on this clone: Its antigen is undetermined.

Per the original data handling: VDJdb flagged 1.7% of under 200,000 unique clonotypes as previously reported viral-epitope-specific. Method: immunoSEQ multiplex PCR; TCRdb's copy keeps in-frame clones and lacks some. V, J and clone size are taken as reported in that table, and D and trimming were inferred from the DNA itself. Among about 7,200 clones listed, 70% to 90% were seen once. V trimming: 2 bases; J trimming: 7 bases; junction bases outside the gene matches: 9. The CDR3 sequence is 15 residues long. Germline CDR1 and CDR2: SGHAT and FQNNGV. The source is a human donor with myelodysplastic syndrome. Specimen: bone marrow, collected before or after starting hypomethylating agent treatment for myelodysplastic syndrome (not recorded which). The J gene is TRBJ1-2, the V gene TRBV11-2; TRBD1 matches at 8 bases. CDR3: CASSLTRTGLFGYTF. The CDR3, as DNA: TGTGCCAGCAGCTTAACGAGGACAGGGTTGTTTGGCTACACCTTC.